This TCR beta chain was captured by sequencing in a study of cytotoxic CD8 clonotypes in ibrutinib-treated CLL. Looking at the study overall: The cohort had 11 relapsed/refractory and some 14 treatment-naive patients, 17 IGHV unmutated. Response samples came after a median roughly 11 months of treatment, range 6 to 36.

TCRdb keeps only in-frame clones here, not all; method: immunoSEQ multiplex PCR. Among about 29,000 clones listed, 70% to 80% were seen once. Germline V CDR1 and CDR2: SEHNR, FQNEAQ (reference sequence). The CDR3 covers 13 residues. V was pared by 7 bases and J by 5 bases, with 4 bases of the junction left unmatched. This clone was seen more than once but under ten times. The receptor's source is a human donor with chronic lymphocytic leukemia. The chain combines TRBV7-9 with TRBJ1-5, with 8 bases that match TRBD1. Sequenced here: PBMCs, sampled after 36 months of ibrutinib treatment. Written as DNA, the CDR3 is TGTGCCAGCACGGACAGGGCAGATCAGCCCCAGCATTTT. This codes for CASTDRADQPQHF.